This T cell receptor (beta chain) was documented in a study of shared clonotypes between healthy human individuals. The germline gives CDR1 SGHAT, CDR2 FQNNGV. The V and J ends lost 0 bases and 3 bases respectively, with 12 bases between them. This CDR3 contains 15 residues. The data were produced by immunoSEQ multiplex PCR, yet TCRdb's version contains in-frame clones alone and is incomplete. The repertoire holds 400,000 to 600,000 clones, with roughly 80% as singletons. This TCR was sampled from a woman in her thirties or forties in good health. Some clones in this sample may be carry-over from other donors' samples. The source material was PBMCs. The chain combines TRBV11-2 with TRBJ2-7; D not certain. The CDR3 nucleotides read TGTGCCAGCAGCTTAGATTTGCTAAGGAGCTACGAGCAGTACTTC. It is translated as CASSLDLLRSYEQYF.